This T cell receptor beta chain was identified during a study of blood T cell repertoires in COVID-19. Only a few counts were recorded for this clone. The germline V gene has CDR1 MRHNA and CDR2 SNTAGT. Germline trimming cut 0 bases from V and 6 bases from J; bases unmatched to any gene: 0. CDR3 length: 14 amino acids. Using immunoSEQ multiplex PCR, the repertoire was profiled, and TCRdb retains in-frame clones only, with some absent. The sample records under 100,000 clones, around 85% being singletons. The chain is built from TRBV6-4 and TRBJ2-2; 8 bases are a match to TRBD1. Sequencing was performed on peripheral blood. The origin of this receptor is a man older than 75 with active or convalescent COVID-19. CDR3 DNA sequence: TGTGCCAGCAGTGACTCGACAGGGGCCGGGGAGCTGTTTTTT. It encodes CASSDSTGAGELFF.